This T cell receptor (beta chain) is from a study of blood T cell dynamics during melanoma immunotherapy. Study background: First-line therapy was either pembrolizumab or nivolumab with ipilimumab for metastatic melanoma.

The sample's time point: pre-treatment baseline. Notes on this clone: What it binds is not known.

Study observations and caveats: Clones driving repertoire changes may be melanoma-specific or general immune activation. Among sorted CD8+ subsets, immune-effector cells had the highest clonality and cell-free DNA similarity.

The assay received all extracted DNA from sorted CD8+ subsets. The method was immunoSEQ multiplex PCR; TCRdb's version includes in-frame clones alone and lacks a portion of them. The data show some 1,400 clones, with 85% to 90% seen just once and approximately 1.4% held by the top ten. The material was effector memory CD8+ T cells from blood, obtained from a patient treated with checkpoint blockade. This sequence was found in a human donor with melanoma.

CDR3 amino acids: CASSVGYTEAFF. The CDR3 DNA reads TGTGCCAGCAGTGTGGGGTACACTGAAGCTTTCTTT. The genes are TRBV6-1 and TRBJ1-1; D is uncertain. V shed 4 bases and J shed 3 bases, with 6 bases lying between them. Germline V lookup: CDR1 MNHNS, CDR2 SASEGT. The CDR3 covers 12 residues.